A single T cell receptor (beta chain) is shown here with its context. The antigen remains undetermined. Germline-derived CDR1 and CDR2 are LNHDA and SQIVND (reference sequence). V lost 7 bases and J lost 2, with 14 bases in between. There are 14 residues in the CDR3. The sample originates from a study of shared clonotypes between healthy human individuals. At the level of the study: CD8 memory received one plate per donor, CD8 naive two, CD4 memory three and CD4 naive three. Study-level results: Generation of non-shared clonotypes was less probable than generation of clonotypes shared by all four donors.

As defined, naive CD8 cells were CD45RO-negative and positively selected for CCR7, with terminally differentiated effector memory CD45RA+ cells excluded. Adults of Caucasian background living in Nashville, Tennessee made up all donors. Some clones are missing from TCRdb's copy, which holds only in-frame ones; the method was immunoSEQ multiplex PCR. This sample has a few million clones, with just under 95% found just once. This receptor was obtained from a man between 18 and 29 years old in good health. Some clones in this sample may be carry-over from other donors' samples. This chain uses TRBV19 with TRBJ1-2; D uncertain. Sequencing used naive CD8+ T cells from PBMCs. The CDR3 DNA is TGTGCCAGTACGCCAGGACGGTCCAACTATGGCTACACCTTC. Its translation: CASTPGRSNYGYTF.